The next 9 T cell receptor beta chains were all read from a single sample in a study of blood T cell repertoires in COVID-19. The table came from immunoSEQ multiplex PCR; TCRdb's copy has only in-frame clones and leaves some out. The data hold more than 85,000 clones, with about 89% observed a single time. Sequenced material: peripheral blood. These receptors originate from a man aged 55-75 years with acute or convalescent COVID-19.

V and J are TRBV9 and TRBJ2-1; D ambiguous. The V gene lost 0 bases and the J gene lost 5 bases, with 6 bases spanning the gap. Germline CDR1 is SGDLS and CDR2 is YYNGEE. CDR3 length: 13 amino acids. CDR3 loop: CASSVALDNEQFF. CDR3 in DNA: TGTGCCAGCAGCGTAGCTCTCGACAATGAGCAGTTCTTC. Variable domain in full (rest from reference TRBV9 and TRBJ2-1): DSGVTQTPKHLITATGQRVTLRCSPRSGDLSVYWYQQSLDQGLQFLIQYYNGEERAKGNILERFSAQQFPDLHSELNLSSLELGDSALYFCASSVALDNEQFFGPGTRLTVL.

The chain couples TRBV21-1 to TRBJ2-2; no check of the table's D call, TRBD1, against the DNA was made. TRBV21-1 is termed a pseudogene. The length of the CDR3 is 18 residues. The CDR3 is CASSNRQGGQLGTGELFF. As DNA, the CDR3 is TGTGCCAGCAGCAATCGACAGGGAGGCCAACTAGGCACCGGGGAGCTGTTTTTT.

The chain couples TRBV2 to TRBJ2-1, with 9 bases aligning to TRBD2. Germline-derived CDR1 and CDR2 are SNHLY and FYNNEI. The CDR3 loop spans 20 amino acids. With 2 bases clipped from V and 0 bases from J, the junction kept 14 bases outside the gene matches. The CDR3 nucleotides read TGTGCCAGCAGTGAATGGGGTCTAGCGGGGCCTCTACGCTCCTACAATGAGCAGTTCTTC. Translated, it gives CASSEWGLAGPLRSYNEQFF.

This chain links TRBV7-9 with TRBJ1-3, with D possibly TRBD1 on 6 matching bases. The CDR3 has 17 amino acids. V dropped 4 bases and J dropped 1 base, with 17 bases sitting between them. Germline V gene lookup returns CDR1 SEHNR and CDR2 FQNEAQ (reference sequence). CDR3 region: CASSSIKTGFSGNTIYF. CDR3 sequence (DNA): TGTGCCAGCAGCTCAATTAAAACAGGGTTTTCTGGAAACACCATATATTTT.

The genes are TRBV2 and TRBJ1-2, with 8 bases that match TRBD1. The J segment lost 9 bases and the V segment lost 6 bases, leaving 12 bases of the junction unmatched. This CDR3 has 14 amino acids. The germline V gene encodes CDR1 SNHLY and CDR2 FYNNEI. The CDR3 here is CASRQGAVSASYTF. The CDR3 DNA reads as TGTGCCAGCAGGCAGGGGGCGGTTAGCGCGAGCTACACCTTC.

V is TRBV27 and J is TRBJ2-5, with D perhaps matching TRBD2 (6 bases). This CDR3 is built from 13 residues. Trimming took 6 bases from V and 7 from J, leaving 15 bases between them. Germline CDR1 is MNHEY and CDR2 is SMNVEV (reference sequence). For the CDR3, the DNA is TGTGCCAGCAGCACCTCGCGGGGACTGACCCAGTACTTC. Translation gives CASSTSRGLTQYF.

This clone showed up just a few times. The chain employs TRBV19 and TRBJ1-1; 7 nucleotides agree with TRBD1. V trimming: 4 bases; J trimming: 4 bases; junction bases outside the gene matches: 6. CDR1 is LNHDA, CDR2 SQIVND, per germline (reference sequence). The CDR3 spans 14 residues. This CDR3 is CASSTTGSGTEAFF. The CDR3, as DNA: TGTGCCAGTAGTACGACAGGGAGCGGCACTGAAGCTTTCTTT.

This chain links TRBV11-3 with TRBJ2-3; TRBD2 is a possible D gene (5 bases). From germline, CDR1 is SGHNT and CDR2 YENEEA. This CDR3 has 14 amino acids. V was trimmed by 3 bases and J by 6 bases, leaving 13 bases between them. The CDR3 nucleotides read TGTGCCAGCAGCTTTCGGGGAGCTGGGGATACGCAGTATTTT. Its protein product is CASSFRGAGDTQYF.

CDR3 loop: CASSDSGGPRTEAFF. CDR3 sequence (DNA): TGTGCCAGCAGTGATTCGGGGGGCCCGAGGACTGAAGCTTTCTTT. V usage is TRBV6-1 and J usage is TRBJ1-1; D is possibly TRBD1 (6 bases). Germline V lookup: CDR1 MNHNS, CDR2 SASEGT. The ends were cut back, 3 bases at V and 5 bases at J, with 16 bases in the middle. The CDR3 loop spans 15 amino acids.